A selection of T cell receptor beta chains follows, all from one sample in a study of blood T cell repertoires in COVID-19. The method was immunoSEQ multiplex PCR; TCRdb's version includes in-frame clones alone and lacks a portion of them. This table has roughly 100,000 clones, 81% appearing once. The specimen sequenced was peripheral blood. The source of these receptors is a man of 80 years or more with acute or convalescent COVID-19. The CDR3 runs from the conserved cysteine through the conserved F or W. The D gene is left open where the match is weak. Expanded clones get a size class; other rows say once, few or many, or leave the size out.

-	TRBV28	TRBJ1-2	TRBD1	CASSPGGQGRGYTF	TGTGCCAGCAGTCCTGGGGGACAGGGACGCGGCTACACCTTC
-	TRBV28	TRBJ2-7	-	CASSSTPTYEQYF	TGTGCCAGCAGTTCGACACCCACCTACGAGCAGTACTTC
-	TRBV2	TRBJ2-1	TRBD1	CASSGLQGREQFF	TGTGCCAGCAGTGGATTACAGGGGCGTGAGCAGTTCTTC
-	TRBV7-2	TRBJ1-4	TRBD1	CASSLGDRPYEKLFF	TGTGCCAGCAGCTTAGGGGACAGGCCCTATGAAAAACTGTTTTTT
few	TRBV30	TRBJ2-5	-	CAWSELRGTQYF	TGTGCCTGGAGTGAACTCCGAGGGACCCAGTACTTC
-	TRBV7-6	TRBJ1-1	-	CASSLAGAVFTEAFF	TGTGCCAGCAGCTTAGCGGGGGCAGTGTTCACTGAAGCTTTCTTT
few	TRBV18	TRBJ1-1	-	CASSPNRADHTEAFF	TGTGCCAGCTCACCAAACAGGGCGGACCACACTGAAGCTTTCTTT
-	TRBV2	TRBJ2-7	-	CASSDLAGVLSYEQYF	TGTGCCAGCAGTGACTTGGCAGGGGTACTATCCTACGAGCAGTACTTC
-	TRBV6-6	TRBJ1-3	-	CASSYPSSGNTIYF	TGTGCCAGCAGTTACCCCAGCTCTGGAAACACCATATATTTT
-	TRBV7-2	TRBJ1-6	-	CASSGSTGHAPLHF	TGTGCCAGCAGCGGCAGTACAGGTCACGCACCCCTCCACTTT
few	TRBV25-1	TRBJ2-2	-	CASYQGTGELFF	TGTGCCAGTTACCAGGGAACCGGGGAGCTGTTTTTT
-	TRBV18	TRBJ2-3	-	CASSPLAGETQYF	TGTGCCAGCTCACCACTTGCAGGGGAGACGCAGTATTTT
-	TRBV24-1	TRBJ2-2	TRBD1	CATADRVNTGELFF	TGTGCCACCGCCGACAGGGTGAACACCGGGGAGCTGTTTTTT
-	TRBV7-8	TRBJ1-1	-	CASSLLTRANTEAFF	TGTGCCAGCAGCCTATTAACCAGGGCGAACACTGAAGCTTTCTTT
-	TRBV6-5	TRBJ2-5	-	CASSLRKQETQYF	TGTGCCAGCAGTTTGCGGAAACAAGAGACCCAGTACTTC
-	TRBV20-1	TRBJ2-3	TRBD1	CSGTGGNTQYF	TGCAGCGGGACAGGGGGAAATACGCAGTATTTT
-	TRBV4-3	TRBJ1-5	-	CASSQNMGLGQPQHF	TGCGCCAGCAGCCAGAACATGGGACTAGGTCAGCCCCAGCATTTT
-	TRBV6-5	TRBJ1-2	TRBD1	CASSYTPGQGLGCTF	TGTGCCAGCAGTTATACTCCGGGACAGGGTTTAGGGTGCACCTTC
-	TRBV10-3	TRBJ2-5	TRBD2	CAISESGLVTETQYF	TGTGCCATCAGTGAGTCGGGACTAGTCACGGAGACCCAGTACTTC
-	TRBV6-6	TRBJ2-1	TRBD2	CASRTSGRAGDEQFF	TGTGCCAGCAGGACTAGCGGGAGGGCTGGCGATGAGCAGTTCTTC
-	TRBV28	TRBJ1-2	TRBD1	CASSTLDRGFGYTF	TGTGCCAGCAGTACGCTGGACAGGGGGTTCGGCTACACCTTC
-	TRBV28	TRBJ2-1	TRBD1	CASTQPGQGRGNEQFF	TGTGCCAGCACCCAACCGGGACAGGGGAGGGGAAATGAGCAGTTCTTC
-	TRBV5-1	TRBJ2-3	-	CASSLQSSTDTQYF	TGCGCCAGCAGCTTGCAGTCTAGCACAGATACGCAGTATTTT
-	TRBV7-9	TRBJ1-4	TRBD1	CASSTGHGTENEKLFF	TGTGCCAGCAGCACCGGTCACGGGACAGAGAATGAAAAACTGTTTTTT
-	TRBV19	TRBJ1-5	-	CASSIGRSSNQPQHF	TGTGCCAGTAGTATCGGTCGGAGTAGCAATCAGCCCCAGCATTTT
-	TRBV9	TRBJ2-7	TRBD2	CASSVGGTSDYEQYF	TGTGCCAGCAGCGTAGGAGGGACTAGCGACTACGAGCAGTACTTC
-	TRBV5-4	TRBJ2-2	TRBD2	CASSRGGLDTGELFF	TGTGCCAGCAGCCGCGGGGGACTTGACACCGGGGAGCTGTTTTTT
-	TRBV6-5	TRBJ1-1	TRBD1	CASRTPAGGRTEAFF	TGTGCCAGCAGGACCCCGGCAGGGGGCCGAACTGAAGCTTTCTTT
-	TRBV6-5	TRBJ1-1	-	CASSSSTGEAFF	TGTGCCAGCAGTAGCTCGACAGGAGAAGCTTTCTTT
-	TRBV2	TRBJ1-1	TRBD1	CASSRDRNTEAFF	TGTGCCAGCAGTAGGGACAGGAACACTGAAGCTTTCTTT
-	TRBV11-2	TRBJ2-1	-	CASSYRGHSYNEQFF	TGTGCCAGCAGCTATAGGGGCCATTCCTACAATGAGCAGTTCTTC
-	TRBV5-1	TRBJ1-1	-	CASSLVTRAGAEAFF	TGCGCCAGCAGCTTGGTAACGAGGGCGGGCGCTGAAGCTTTCTTT
-	TRBV30	TRBJ2-2	-	CAWSVQSTGELFF	TGTGCCTGGAGTGTACAGAGCACCGGGGAGCTGTTTTTT
-	TRBV7-8	TRBJ2-5	TRBD2	CASSLVMLAGGKTQYF	TGTGCCAGCAGCTTAGTGATGCTAGCGGGAGGAAAGACCCAGTACTTC
-	TRBV7-6	TRBJ2-7	-	CASSPTIWGEFREQYF	TGTGCCAGCAGCCCTACCATCTGGGGGGAATTTAGGGAGCAGTACTTC
-	TRBV2	TRBJ2-3	TRBD1	CASNARGPTDTQYF	TGTGCCAGCAACGCCAGGGGGCCCACAGATACGCAGTATTTT
-	TRBV27	TRBJ2-6	-	CASSPTPSSGANVLTF	TGTGCCAGCAGTCCGACTCCAAGCTCTGGGGCCAACGTCCTGACTTTC
-	TRBV5-1	TRBJ2-3	TRBD2	CASSLGGRTDTQYF	TGCGCCAGCAGCCTGGGAGGGAGAACAGATACGCAGTATTTT
-	TRBV6-5	TRBJ1-2	TRBD1	CASSPGQVRGYTF	TGTGCCAGCAGCCCGGGACAGGTTCGTGGCTACACCTTC
-	TRBV27	TRBJ1-2	-	CASSTNRVGYTF	TGTGCCAGCAGTACCAACAGGGTTGGCTACACCTTC
-	TRBV4-3	TRBJ1-4	-	CASSQDRAGGEKLFF	TGCGCCAGCAGCCAAGATCGGGCTGGAGGTGAAAAACTGTTTTTT
few	TRBV11-2	TRBJ1-3	TRBD1	CASSDPGTGWNTIYF	TGTGCCAGCAGCGATCCCGGGACAGGGTGGAACACCATATATTTT
-	TRBV3-1/TRBV3-2	TRBJ2-6	TRBD1	CASSLISGTEGRLTF	TGTGCCAGCAGCCTTATATCCGGGACAGAAGGTCGCCTGACTTTC
-	TRBV6-1	TRBJ1-3	-	CASSEYSFVSGNTIYF	TGTGCCAGCAGTGAATACAGCTTCGTCTCTGGAAACACCATATATTTT
few	TRBV24-1	TRBJ2-3	TRBD2	CATSSTSGSPDTQYF	TGTGCCACCTCTTCGACTAGCGGGAGCCCAGATACGCAGTATTTT
-	TRBV28	TRBJ2-5	-	CASSSLKDSEETQYF	TGTGCCAGCAGTTCTCTAAAGGACAGCGAAGAGACCCAGTACTTC
-	TRBV7-2	TRBJ2-7	-	CASSSPDSPYEQYF	TGTGCCAGCAGCTCCCCGGACTCCCCCTACGAGCAGTACTTC
-	TRBV28	TRBJ1-1	-	CASRTPVNTEAFF	TGTGCCAGCAGGACACCGGTTAACACTGAAGCTTTCTTT
-	TRBV27	TRBJ1-5	-	CASSLSGGLGSNQPQHF	TGTGCCAGCAGTTTATCGGGGGGGCTAGGTAGCAATCAGCCCCAGCATTTT
-	TRBV7-8	TRBJ1-4	TRBD1	CASSLGQGNEKLFF	TGTGCCAGCAGCTTAGGACAGGGGAATGAAAAACTGTTTTTT
once	TRBV29-1	TRBJ1-1	-	CSVLGGRAEAFF	TGCAGCGTTTTGGGGGGAAGGGCTGAAGCTTTCTTT
-	TRBV29-1	TRBJ2-3	TRBD2	CSVEIAGASTDTQYF	TGCAGCGTTGAAATAGCGGGAGCCAGCACAGATACGCAGTATTTT
few	TRBV11-2	TRBJ2-1	TRBD2	CASRLLAGAYNEQFF	TGTGCCAGCAGGCTGCTAGCGGGAGCTTACAATGAGCAGTTCTTC
-	TRBV10-3	TRBJ2-7	-	CAISGQNYEQYF	TGTGCCATCAGTGGACAGAACTACGAGCAGTACTTC
-	TRBV28	TRBJ2-7	TRBD1	CASSAPGQVIYEQYF	TGTGCCAGCAGTGCCCCGGGACAGGTGATATACGAGCAGTACTTC
-	TRBV7-8	TRBJ1-5	-	CASSFRAGPSNQPQHF	TGTGCCAGCAGCTTCCGGGCAGGGCCGAGCAATCAGCCCCAGCATTTT